These 5 T cell receptor beta chains originate from one sample sequenced in a study of blood T cell repertoires in COVID-19. Sequencing was performed with immunoSEQ multiplex PCR; in TCRdb, only in-frame clones are kept and a portion is missing. The sample has 70,000 to 75,000 clones, 70% to 85% seen once; the top ten hold roughly 2%. The sequencing sample was made of peripheral blood. These receptors were obtained from a woman aged 60-75 years with acute or convalescent COVID-19.

The chain has TRBV24-1 and TRBJ1-5; TRBD1 agrees at 9 bases. The CDR3 extends over 16 amino acids. V trimming: 3 bases; J trimming: 1 base; junction bases outside the gene matches: 3. CDR1 KGHDR and CDR2 SFDVKD come from the germline V gene. The CDR3 region is CATSDGQGSSNQPQHF. The CDR3 coding sequence is TGTGCCACCAGTGATGGACAGGGGAGCAGCAATCAGCCCCAGCATTTT.

This clone has only a few counts. J is TRBJ1-5 and V is TRBV15, with TRBD1 identical over 8 bases. The CDR3 loop spans 17 amino acids. V gave up 0 bases and J gave up 9 bases; unmatched junction bases: 13. Looked up from germline, CDR1 is LNHNV and CDR2 is YYDKDF (reference sequence). CDR3 DNA sequence: TGTGCCACCAGCAGAGAGAAGGCAGGGGGCCGGTTTTCGCCCCAGCATTTT. Residues: CATSREKAGGRFSPQHF.

The rearrangement uses TRBV3-1 (or the pseudogene TRBV3-2) and TRBJ2-7; 12 nucleotides line up with TRBD1. This CDR3 is 15 amino acids long. Germline V gene data show CDR1 as LGHDT and CDR2 as YNNKEL (reference sequence). Trimming at V came to 2 bases and at J to 9 bases, leaving 8 bases not matched to a gene. CDR3 amino acids: CASSQLGQGASGQYF. The CDR3 nucleotides read TGTGCCAGCAGCCAACTGGGACAGGGGGCCTCCGGGCAGTACTTC.

This chain joins TRBV11-2 and TRBJ2-1, with 9 bases that match TRBD2. Germline V lookup: CDR1 SGHAT, CDR2 FQNNGV. CDR3 length: 16 amino acids. V shed 1 base, J shed 8 bases, and the junction held 9 bases outside the gene matches. In DNA form, the CDR3 reads TGTGCCAGCAGCTTAGCTTTAGCGGGGGATGGTGATGAGCAGTTCTTC. It is translated as CASSLALAGDGDEQFF.

In this sample, this clone is medium-sized. The chain joins TRBV10-1 to TRBJ1-4; tentative D call: TRBD1 (5 bases). Between the trimmed V and J ends, which lost 0 bases and 7 bases, there was a span of 6 bases. This CDR3 is 13 amino acids long. Looked up from germline, CDR1 is WNHNN and CDR2 is SYGVQD (reference sequence). CDR3 nucleotides: TGCGCCAGCAGTGAGTCGACAGTTGAAAAACTGTTTTTT. Protein: CASSESTVEKLFF.